The 26 T cell receptor beta chains listed next were all sequenced from one sample in a study of T cell responses to AZD1222 COVID-19 vaccine. Sequenced by immunoSEQ multiplex PCR; TCRdb stores in-frame clones only, minus some. The sample shows some 97,000 clones, roughly nine tenths of them seen only once. The sample consisted of peripheral blood, taken on day 0 of AZD1222 vaccination. These TCRs come from an adult in good health.

This chain uses TRBV7-2 with TRBJ2-1; D is tentatively TRBD1 or TRBD2 (5 bases each). This CDR3 is 15 amino acids long. In germline, CDR1 is SGHTA, CDR2 FQGNSA. Trimming cost V 4 bases and J 4 bases, with 14 bases left between them. The CDR3 protein is CASSSTRGAYNEQFF. The CDR3 coding sequence is TGTGCCAGCAGCTCTACCCGGGGCGCATACAATGAGCAGTTCTTC.

CDR3 region: CASSSPTRPPEQFF. The CDR3 coding sequence is TGTGCCAGCAGCTCCCCGACTAGACCGCCCGAGCAGTTCTTC. This chain connects TRBV7-9 to TRBJ2-1; D is perhaps TRBD2 (6 bases). The CDR3 extends over 14 amino acids. Looked up from germline, CDR1 is SEHNR and CDR2 is FQNEAQ (reference sequence). V lost 4 bases and J lost 10, with 17 bases in between.

The CDR3 loop is CASSVGGGAQRNEQFF. DNA of the CDR3: TGTGCCAGCAGCGTAGGAGGAGGAGCCCAGCGGAATGAGCAGTTCTTC. The V call is TRBV9, the J call TRBJ2-1; D might be TRBD2 (5 bases). This CDR3 has 16 amino acids. With 0 bases removed from V and 7 bases from J, the gap between germline ends came to 17 bases. Germline V gene sequence: CDR1 SGDLS, CDR2 YYNGEE.

V is TRBV7-8 and J is TRBJ1-1; D is uncertain. Between the trimmed V and J ends, which lost 1 base and 1 base, there was a span of 10 bases. CDR3 size: 15 residues. Germline loops: CDR1 SGHVS, CDR2 FQNEAQ. The CDR3 region is CASSLVGRSNTEAFF. CDR3 in DNA: TGTGCCAGCAGCTTAGTCGGACGCTCGAACACTGAAGCTTTCTTT.

The chain is built from TRBV6-2 or TRBV6-3 and TRBJ2-5, with 13 bases aligning to TRBD2. Unmatched junction bases numbered 7, after V lost 4 bases and J lost 2 bases. Germline loops: CDR1 MNHEY, CDR2 SVGEGT. The CDR3 has 17 residues. The CDR3 loop is CASSFEGLAGVQETQYF. The CDR3 nucleotides read TGTGCCAGCAGTTTCGAAGGACTAGCGGGAGTACAAGAGACCCAGTACTTC.

The gene calls are TRBV28 and TRBJ1-2, with D possibly TRBD1 on 6 matching bases. Trimming removed 5 bases at V and 4 bases at J, with 17 bases between. This CDR3 has 15 amino acids. Germline V CDR1 and CDR2: MDHEN, SYDVKM. The CDR3: CASSTQGGRGYGYTF. In DNA, the CDR3 is TGTGCCAGCAGTACACAGGGCGGTCGTGGCTATGGCTACACCTTC.

The V and J genes are TRBV6-4 and TRBJ2-3; 9 bases fit TRBD1. CDR3 size: 15 residues. Germline loops: CDR1 MRHNA, CDR2 SNTAGT. V shed 6 bases, J shed 4 bases, and the junction held 8 bases outside the gene matches. In nucleotides, the CDR3 is TGTGCCAGCAGCCCCGGGACAGGGAATTCAGATACGCAGTATTTT. This codes for CASSPGTGNSDTQYF.

The chain carries TRBV9 and TRBJ1-4; D gene unclear. Trimming took off 4 bases at V and 0 bases at J, with 10 bases between the two ends. The CDR3 runs to 15 residues. CDR1 and CDR2 (germline): SGDLS, YYNGEE. As DNA, the CDR3 is TGTGCCAGCAGCCGGGGTTTAGCAACTAATGAAAAACTGTTTTTT. It encodes CASSRGLATNEKLFF.

This clone was counted between two and nine times. DNA for the CDR3: TGTGCCAGCAGTCTCCGACTAGCCGGAGATACGCAGTATTTT. As protein: CASSLRLAGDTQYF. The chain joins TRBV6-2 or TRBV6-3 to TRBJ2-3, with 7 bases fitting TRBD2. Germline CDR1 and CDR2: MNHEY and SVGEGT. V lost 5 bases and J lost 5; bases outside the gene matches: 7. The CDR3 spans 14 residues.

The J gene is TRBJ1-1, the V gene TRBV7-2; D gene ambiguous. In germline, CDR1 is SGHTA, CDR2 FQGNSA. The CDR3 is 15 residues long. V shed 4 bases and J shed 1 base, with 13 bases lying between them. CDR3 coding DNA: TGTGCCAGCAGCTCCCGATCACCCAAGAACACTGAAGCTTTCTTT. It specifies CASSSRSPKNTEAFF.

The rearrangement links TRBV5-5 to TRBJ2-3; the D gene is possibly TRBD1 (6 bases). The CDR3 consists of 16 residues. V lost 4 bases to trimming and J lost 2 bases, with 17 bases between them. Germline assignment: CDR1 SGHKS and CDR2 YYEKEE (reference sequence). The CDR3 region is CASSVYRDKHTDTQYF. The CDR3 nucleotides are TGTGCCAGCAGCGTGTACAGGGACAAGCACACAGATACGCAGTATTTT.

J is TRBJ1-4 and V is TRBV7-8; D gene unclear. Germline lookup yields CDR1 SGHVS and CDR2 FQNEAQ. CDR3 length: 14 amino acids. Trimming removed 2 bases at V and 4 bases at J, with 8 bases between. CDR3 region: CASSLLASNEKLFF. The CDR3 DNA sequence: TGTGCCAGCAGCTTATTGGCCAGTAATGAAAAACTGTTTTTT.

This clone was seen once. The V and J genes are TRBV30 and TRBJ2-3; D not certain. V lost 0 bases to trimming and J lost 1 base, with 5 bases between them. The CDR3 totals 13 residues. Germline V gene sequence: CDR1 GTSNPN, CDR2 SVGIG (reference sequence). CDR3: CAWSVGGTDTQYF. The DNA of the CDR3 is TGTGCCTGGAGTGTAGGAGGCACAGATACGCAGTATTTT. Full variable domain (missing parts from reference TRBV30 and TRBJ2-3): SQTIHQWPATLVQPVGSPLSLECTVEGTSNPNLYWYRQAAGRGLQLLFYSVGIGQISSEVPQNLSASRPQDRQFILSSKKLLLSDSGFYLCAWSVGGTDTQYFGPGTRLTVL.

J is TRBJ1-5 and V is TRBV29-1; a weak D match, TRBD1 (5 bases). CDR3 size: 12 residues. With 7 bases removed from V and 4 bases from J, the gap between germline ends came to 11 bases. CDR1 is SQVTM, CDR2 ANQGSEA, per germline. CDR3 bases: TGCAGCGCCGCCGGGGGGAATCAGCCCCAGCATTTT. Amino acids: CSAAGGNQPQHF.

This rearrangement joins TRBV19 to TRBJ2-2, with D perhaps given as TRBD1 or TRBD2 (5 bases each). The CDR3 length is 14 residues. Germline values: CDR1 LNHDA, CDR2 SQIVND (reference sequence). V shed 3 bases and J shed 6 bases, with 11 bases lying between them. CDR3 protein: CASSMAGTPGELFF. CDR3 DNA sequence: TGTGCCAGTAGTATGGCCGGGACGCCCGGGGAGCTGTTTTTT.

V gene TRBV19 combines with J gene TRBJ2-7; 8 positions match TRBD2. The trim removed 5 bases at V and 2 bases at J, leaving 11 bases unmatched. The CDR3 totals 16 residues. Per the germline V gene, CDR1 is LNHDA and CDR2 is SQIVND (reference sequence). The CDR3 loop is CASSDREGKGAYEQYF. CDR3 coding DNA: TGTGCCAGTAGTGATCGGGAGGGTAAAGGCGCCTACGAGCAGTACTTC.

V and J are TRBV13 and TRBJ2-1; the D is unclear. CDR3 length equals 14 residues. Germline CDR1 is PRHDT and CDR2 is FYEKMQ (reference sequence). The V and J ends lost 5 bases and 5 bases respectively, with 13 bases between them. CDR3 loop: CASSRRGANNEQFF. The CDR3 nucleotides read TGTGCCAGCAGCCGTCGAGGAGCGAACAATGAGCAGTTCTTC. The full variable domain, in which reference TRBV13 and TRBJ2-1 provide the parts outside the CDR3, is AAGVIQSPRHLIKEKRETATLKCYPIPRHDTVYWYQQGPGQDPQFLISFYEKMQSDKGSIPDRFSAQQFSDYHSELNMSSLELGDSALYFCASSRRGANNEQFFGPGTRLTVL.

This clone was observed a single time. V gene TRBV10-1 combines with J gene TRBJ2-7; 12 nucleotides line up with TRBD2. The CDR3 is made up of 17 amino acids. V shed 3 bases, J shed 2 bases, and the junction held 8 bases outside the gene matches. Looked up from germline, CDR1 is WNHNN and CDR2 is SYGVQD (reference sequence). The CDR3 region has the DNA TGCGCCAGCAGTGATTCCGCGCTAGCGGGAGGGCCCTACGAGCAGTACTTC. This sequence encodes CASSDSALAGGPYEQYF.

This clone has a single count. The V and J genes are TRBV27 and TRBJ1-5; unclear D gene. The CDR3 length is 15 residues. The germline V and J ends were trimmed by 5 bases and 0 bases, with 11 bases remaining between them. Germline V lookup: CDR1 MNHEY, CDR2 SMNVEV (reference sequence). In DNA form, the CDR3 reads TGTGCCAGCAGTGCCACGGGCTATAGCAATCAGCCCCAGCATTTT. Translation gives CASSATGYSNQPQHF.

V and J are TRBV10-2 and TRBJ2-1; D remains ambiguous. The length of the CDR3 is 13 residues. Per the germline V gene, CDR1 is WSHSY and CDR2 is SAAADI. V was cut by 4 bases and J by 3 bases, with 7 bases left in between. CDR3 loop: CASSGFGYNEQFF. Here the CDR3 DNA reads TGCGCCAGCAGTGGTTTCGGCTACAATGAGCAGTTCTTC.

This chain links TRBV19 with TRBJ1-6; D unclear. The germline gives CDR1 LNHDA, CDR2 SQIVND (reference sequence). This CDR3 has 11 amino acids. The V and J ends lost 7 bases and 7 bases respectively, with 5 bases between them. The CDR3 sequence: CASMGNSPLHF. DNA for the CDR3: TGTGCCAGTATGGGGAATTCACCCCTCCACTTT.

The chain is built from TRBV7-9 and TRBJ1-1; unclear D gene. The CDR3 has 15 amino acids. Germline CDR1 is SEHNR and CDR2 is FQNEAQ (reference sequence). Trimming pared 2 bases from V and 0 bases from J, leaving 10 bases between. CDR3 sequence: CASSLRQTMNTEAFF. The DNA for the CDR3 is TGTGCCAGCAGCTTAAGGCAGACCATGAACACTGAAGCTTTCTTT.

The chain uses TRBV28 and TRBJ2-5; D gene ambiguous. Germline-derived CDR1 and CDR2 are MDHEN and SYDVKM. This CDR3 region has 13 residues. The V end lost 1 base, the J end lost 2 bases, and 5 bases lay between the germline ends. The CDR3 is CASSLFIQETQYF. As DNA, the CDR3 is TGTGCCAGCAGTTTATTTATTCAAGAGACCCAGTACTTC.

The V and J genes are TRBV6-6 and TRBJ1-2; 7 positions agree with TRBD1. Looked up from germline, CDR1 is MNHNY and CDR2 is SVGAGI (reference sequence). There are 15 residues in the CDR3. J gave up 3 bases and V 6 bases, and 10 bases lay outside the gene matches. The CDR3 DNA follows: TGTGCCAGCAGCCGTGTCCCGGGACAGTACTATGGCTACACCTTC. Its protein product is CASSRVPGQYYGYTF.

The V call is TRBV6-2 or TRBV6-3, the J call TRBJ2-1, with TRBD1 matching over 9 bases. V gave up 5 bases and J gave up 1 base; unmatched junction bases: 9. Germline values: CDR1 MNHEY, CDR2 SVGEGT. There are 17 residues in the CDR3. The CDR3 is CASSTGTGWSSYNEQFF. The CDR3 DNA follows: TGTGCCAGCAGTACCGGGACAGGGTGGTCATCCTACAATGAGCAGTTCTTC.

This rearrangement joins TRBV30 to TRBJ1-2, with TRBD1 identical over 7 bases. The CDR3 has 11 residues. CDR1 is GTSNPN and CDR2 is SVGIG in the germline V gene (reference sequence). The V and J ends lost 3 bases and 6 bases, in that order; junction bases with no gene match: 1. Here the CDR3 reads CAWSQGDGYTF. The DNA for the CDR3 is TGTGCCTGGAGCCAGGGGGATGGCTACACCTTC.